The clone carrying this TCR beta chain appeared a single time. Data came from immunoSEQ multiplex PCR; TCRdb stores just in-frame clones and leaves some out. The table lists some 220,000 clones, about 86% of them singletons. This CDR3 contains 15 residues. Trimming removed 0 bases from V and 3 bases from J, with 9 bases in between. CDR1 is SGHNT, CDR2 YYREEE, per germline (reference sequence). The data were taken from a study of blood T cell repertoires in COVID-19. In terms of age and location, participants ranged from roughly 18 to 89 years and lived in under 30 US areas. Sequences were obtained from PBMCs or T cells enriched from blood (not recorded which). The chain links TRBV5-4 to TRBJ1-4; D not resolved. This clonotype was sampled from a middle-aged woman with acute COVID-19. CDR3 protein: CASSLAAGPNEKLFF. The CDR3 DNA follows: TGTGCCAGCAGCTTGGCCGCAGGCCCTAATGAAAAACTGTTTTTT. Based on the CDR3 plus reference TRBV5-4 and TRBJ1-4, the full variable domain is ETGVTQSPTHLIKTRGQQVTLRCSSQSGHNTVSWYQQALGQGPQFIFQYYREEENGRGNFPPRFSGLQFPNYSSELNVNALELDDSALYLCASSLAAGPNEKLFFGSGTQLSVL.